Presented here are 18 T cell receptor beta chains from one specimen sequenced in a study of blood T cell repertoires in COVID-19. TCRdb's copy holds only in-frame clones and misses some; the assay was immunoSEQ multiplex PCR. The sample lists roughly 300,000 clones, about 92% occurring once. Sequenced input: PBMCs or T cells enriched from blood (not recorded which). Receptors originate from a young woman who had recovered from COVID-19.

V gene TRBV15 combines with J gene TRBJ2-7, with 10 bases that match TRBD1. Germline trimming cut 3 bases from V and 2 bases from J; bases unmatched to any gene: 4. The CDR3 consists of 15 residues. The germline V gene encodes CDR1 LNHNV and CDR2 YYDKDF (reference sequence). The CDR3 spells CATSRVTGGPYEQYF. The CDR3 coding sequence is TGTGCCACCAGCAGGGTGACAGGGGGCCCCTACGAGCAGTACTTC.

The V call is TRBV28, the J call TRBJ2-3, with D unresolved. V was cut by 4 bases and J by 2 bases, with 10 bases left in between. Germline V gene data show CDR1 as MDHEN and CDR2 as SYDVKM. The CDR3 spans 14 residues. Here the CDR3 DNA reads TGTGCCAGCAGTTCCCCCCCGGTCACAGATACGCAGTATTTT. Protein: CASSSPPVTDTQYF.

CDR3 coding DNA: TGTGCCAGCAGCCTGACAGCTAACTATGGCTACACCTTC. Its translation is CASSLTANYGYTF. This chain uses TRBV12-3 or TRBV12-4 with TRBJ1-2, with D perhaps matching TRBD1 (5 bases). The germline V and J ends were trimmed by 6 bases and 0 bases, with 8 bases remaining between them. The CDR3 is made up of 13 amino acids.

The chain recombines TRBV28 with TRBJ1-6; no clear D. The CDR3 extends over 15 amino acids. The germline CDR1 and CDR2 sequences are MDHEN and SYDVKM. V lost 3 bases to trimming and J lost 10 bases, with 16 bases between them. The CDR3 nucleotides are TGTGCCAGCAGTTTTTTGACCCAGGCAAACTCACCCCTCCACTTT. This sequence encodes CASSFLTQANSPLHF.

The V call is TRBV7-2, the J call TRBJ2-2; D is possibly TRBD2 (7 bases). There are 14 residues in the CDR3. Germline CDR1 reads SGHTA; CDR2 reads FQGNSA. The V gene lost 3 bases and the J gene lost 4 bases, with 9 bases spanning the gap. CDR3 bases: TGTGCCAGCAGCTTCGGGGGGCCCACCGGGGAGCTGTTTTTT. Residues: CASSFGGPTGELFF.

The rearrangement joins TRBV9 to TRBJ1-2; D remains unclear. The length of the CDR3 is 11 residues. V lost 4 bases and J lost 8, with 9 bases in between. Germline assignment: CDR1 SGDLS and CDR2 YYNGEE. The CDR3 is CASSSRAGYTF. The CDR3 nucleotides read TGTGCCAGCAGCTCGCGCGCCGGCTACACCTTC.

V and J are TRBV5-1 and TRBJ2-2, with 7 bases that match TRBD1. Germline CDR1 is SGHRS and CDR2 is YFSETQ. The V gene end was trimmed by 4 bases and the J gene end by 1 base; junction bases not matched to a gene: 4. The length of the CDR3 is 15 residues. The CDR3 loop is CASSQRTGNTGELFF. The DNA for the CDR3 is TGCGCCAGCAGCCAGCGGACAGGGAACACCGGGGAGCTGTTTTTT.

The chain employs TRBV18 and TRBJ2-1, with TRBD2 identical over 10 bases. Germline trimming cut 2 bases from V and 7 bases from J; bases unmatched to any gene: 8. Germline CDR1 and CDR2: KGHSH and LQKENI. This CDR3 is built from 16 residues. This CDR3 reads CASSPVLAGVRNEQFF. CDR3 DNA sequence: TGTGCCAGCTCACCAGTTCTAGCGGGAGTGCGGAATGAGCAGTTCTTC.

The J gene is TRBJ2-7, the V gene TRBV5-1; TRBD2 agrees at 9 bases. Germline V gene data show CDR1 as SGHRS and CDR2 as YFSETQ. V trimming: 4 bases; J trimming: 7 bases; junction bases outside the gene matches: 18. CDR3 size: 17 residues. The DNA of the CDR3 is TGCGCCAGCAGCCCCGAGGGGGAAGCGGGAGGCCTCTCAGAGCAGTACTTC. This codes for CASSPEGEAGGLSEQYF.

V gene TRBV10-3 combines with J gene TRBJ2-1; D possibly corresponds to TRBD2 (6 bases). Germline CDR1 and CDR2: ENHRY and SYGVKD. Trimming cost V 10 bases and J 2 bases, with 12 bases left between them. The CDR3 loop spans 13 amino acids. DNA of the CDR3: TGTGCCACTGGGACTCGCACCTACAATGAGCAGTTCTTC. Residues: CATGTRTYNEQFF.

This chain uses TRBV27 with TRBJ1-2; D not certain. Germline CDR1 reads MNHEY; CDR2 reads SMNVEV (reference sequence). Trimming took off 5 bases at V and 5 bases at J, with 15 bases between the two ends. The length of the CDR3 is 14 residues. This CDR3 reads CASSLTIRGYGYTF. The CDR3 nucleotides read TGTGCCAGCAGTCTCACAATTCGTGGTTATGGCTACACCTTC.

The chain combines TRBV4-1 with TRBJ2-1, with TRBD1 matching over 10 bases. CDR1 MGHRA and CDR2 YSYEKL come from the germline V gene. This CDR3 contains 13 residues. The V gene end was trimmed by 9 bases and the J gene end by 8 bases; junction bases not matched to a gene: 7. CDR3 nucleotides: TGCGCCAGTACCGGGACAGGGGAAGATGAGCAGTTCTTC. The encoded protein is CASTGTGEDEQFF.

V usage is TRBV5-4 and J usage is TRBJ2-5; D remains unclear. V lost 0 bases to trimming and J lost 5 bases, with 5 bases between them. The germline CDR1 and CDR2 sequences are SGHNT and YYREEE (reference sequence). This CDR3 is built from 12 residues. In DNA form, the CDR3 reads TGTGCCAGCAGCTTGGGAGTGGAGACCCAGTACTTC. Amino acid sequence: CASSLGVETQYF.

The V call is TRBV11-2, the J call TRBJ2-1, with D tentatively TRBD2 (5 bases). Trimming removed 3 bases from V and 1 base from J, with 7 bases in between. The length of the CDR3 is 14 residues. Per the germline V gene, CDR1 is SGHAT and CDR2 is FQNNGV. This chain's CDR3 is CASSLGRSYNEQFF. DNA for the CDR3: TGTGCCAGCAGCTTGGGGAGATCCTACAATGAGCAGTTCTTC.

The CDR3, as DNA: TGTGCCAGCAGTGACTCGAGGGCAGCCAAGCAGTTCTTC. Its translation: CASSDSRAAKQFF. The V gene is TRBV6-4, the J gene TRBJ2-1, with D possibly being TRBD2 (5 bases). Germline CDR1 MRHNA, CDR2 SNTAGT. The CDR3 is made up of 13 amino acids. V lost 0 bases and J lost 11, with 11 bases in between.

The J gene is TRBJ2-1, the V gene TRBV18; 7 nucleotides agree with TRBD2. CDR3 length equals 15 residues. After removal of 6 bases from V and 0 bases from J, the junction contained 5 bases not matched to a gene. CDR1 and CDR2 from the germline V gene are KGHSH and LQKENI. CDR3 in amino acids: CASSPGTNSYNEQFF. The CDR3 DNA follows: TGTGCCAGCTCGCCCGGGACTAACTCCTACAATGAGCAGTTCTTC.

The gene calls are TRBV28 and TRBJ1-2; D uncertain. The CDR3 totals 13 residues. Germline CDR1 is MDHEN and CDR2 is SYDVKM. Between the trimmed V and J ends, which lost 8 bases and 0 bases, there was a span of 10 bases. The CDR3 region is CASFASTNYGYTF. The CDR3 DNA sequence: TGTGCCAGCTTCGCTTCTACTAACTATGGCTACACCTTC.

The chain is built from TRBV3-1 (or the pseudogene TRBV3-2) and TRBJ2-5; a weak D match, TRBD2 (6 bases). Trimming took 4 bases from V and 7 from J, leaving 25 bases between them. The CDR3 runs to 17 residues. Germline lookup yields CDR1 LGHDT and CDR2 YNNKEL (reference sequence). The CDR3 coding sequence is TGTGCCAGCAGCCCGACCGGGACTCGCCCATTCGGCGGGACCCAGTACTTC. Translated: CASSPTGTRPFGGTQYF.